This T cell receptor beta chain was captured by sequencing in a study of blood T cell repertoires in COVID-19. Sequencing was performed with immunoSEQ multiplex PCR; in TCRdb, only in-frame clones are kept and a portion is missing. The table records a few hundred thousand clones, approximately 89% of them present only once. This TCR was sampled from a woman in her 70s with COVID-19, enrolled during active disease. Sequencing was carried out using peripheral blood.

The CDR3 is CASSPGGRTYYGYTF. The CDR3 DNA sequence: TGTGCCAGCAGCCCTGGGGGCCGGACGTATTATGGCTACACCTTC. The V call is TRBV28, the J call TRBJ1-2; tentative D call: TRBD1 (6 bases). Germline CDR1 is MDHEN and CDR2 is SYDVKM. V gave up 6 bases and J gave up 5 bases, with 19 bases separating them. The CDR3 consists of 15 residues.